This TCR beta chain was identified during a study of cytomegalovirus exposure and HLA in healthy donors (TCRdb year 2017). With respect to the entire study: An earlier analysis of some 600 of the donors reported 276 Gb of sequence data and around 100 million unique TCR beta sequences obtained from roughly 180 million T cells. Roughly 5 DR-DQ haplotypes were treated as single units for association and clustering because of strong linkage in the cohort. An earlier analysis of approximately 580 of the donors used high-throughput TCR beta sequencing to judge whether each TCR beta V gene segment behaved as functional or pseudogenic. Typing coverage differed by locus: A, B, C, DRB1 and DQB1 were typed in roughly 620-640 donors, DQA1 in 522, DPA1 in some 610, and DPB1 in around 440. Across 300 to 500 genotyped donors of the cohort, an average of approximately 240,000 unique TCR beta nucleotide sequences per donor were sequenced, and around 19% of those sequences were non-productive. The study used immunosequencing to profile the T cell repertoires of approximately 640 subjects and linked those repertoires to cytomegalovirus serostatus. HLA typing covered class I and class II loci at four-digit resolution. All discovery cohort repertoires had been generated using a single sequencing platform. Rather than using new phenotypic data, the later analysis identified candidate immune exposures from TCR beta sequences and from how often those sequences occurred across donors. High-throughput TCR immunosequencing, statistical association of individual TCRs with disease status, and machine learning were combined to predict cytomegalovirus infection status. The study aimed to test whether cataloging public T cell receptors could reveal signatures of past pathogen exposure. An early release that covered about 640 HLA-typed donors contained about 290 gigabases of sequencing data and 80 million or so unique TCR sequences. Along with the roughly 610-subject first cohort, a separate validation cohort of over a hundred different subjects was used. Alongside the repertoire data, information on donor age, sex, ethnicity and CMV serostatus was compiled. Among the 398 genotyped donors, around 81% belonged to the genetic ancestry cluster associated with self-reported Caucasian donors. Genome-wide SNP genotypes for about 55% of the roughly 670 donors were used in a later genetic analysis, which treated that subset as a discovery cohort. A later analysis re-analyzed previously published TCR beta repertoires from 550 to 700 donors and added high-resolution HLA genotyping to study TCR occurrence patterns. Paper-wide results and their limitations: Several of the top co-occurrence clusters appeared to be linked to parvovirus B19, influenza, CMV and Epstein-Barr virus, according to a later analysis. A later analysis found that TCR association rates varied across HLA loci, with DRB1 alleles showing the most associated TCRs and HLA-C alleles the fewest. The presence/absence analyses assumed that sequencing depth was roughly uniform across donors, and that assumption may not be true. The sequencing pipeline was judged likely to have produced a cluster of highly shared sequence variants as a technical artifact. A later analysis associated 16,951 TCR beta sequences with specific HLA alleles at a false discovery rate of 0.05. An earlier analysis of approximately 500 of the donors showed that most TCR beta V segments appeared in productive rearrangements either about 87% or about 30% of the time, which broadly matched IMGT annotations. When HLA alleles, especially DR and DQ, strongly co-occurred, TCR associations were difficult to assign to individual alleles. Most TCR sequences were observed very rarely across donors, whereas some public TCRs were present in many individuals. The classifier was reported to diagnose cytomegalovirus status with high specificity and sensitivity in both the original cohort and the validation cohort. The 87-base-pair reads could not distinguish some IMGT-functional V segments, including TRBV6-2 and TRBV6-3, so those segments were excluded. A later genetic analysis reported fewer N-insertions in productive TCRs among donors in an Asian-associated ancestry cluster than the roughly 700-donor mean. Correlated functional status among segregating V segments might reflect linkage disequilibrium, but an unknown experimental factor could not be ruled out. A total of fewer than 200 TCR beta chains were listed by the study as associated with cytomegalovirus. In this cohort, only TCR beta chains were sequenced, and detectable features were limited by the absence of alpha or paired-chain data. A later analysis found that HLA-associated TCR beta chains were more clonally expanded and had lower generation probabilities than equally common non-associated chains. Because HLA typing was missing for some donors at each locus, association tests included only the typed subset. In a later genetic analysis, a missense DCLRE1C variant was associated with V-gene and J-gene trimming of TCR beta chains, and the association was replicated in an independent cohort. The only immune exposure information available for the cohort was CMV serostatus. Because counts were too low, about 18 rarely observed V segments, including chromosome 9 orphons, were excluded from the earlier analysis of 587 of the donors. According to a later analysis, most CMV-associated TCR beta chains appeared to be HLA-restricted, and the HLA associations seemed to be driven largely by CMV exposure. According to the authors, the approach could potentially be generalized to other disease states and immunological phenotypes. A further reported finding was that TCR beta sequences accurately predicted the HLA-A and HLA-B alleles for most subjects in the first cohort. In vitro tests confirmed that a few of the cytomegalovirus-associated TCR beta chains recognize cytomegalovirus antigens.

Libraries came from the immunoSEQ multiplex PCR assay. For the multiplex PCR, a mixture combining 60 forward primers for TCR Vbeta segments and 13 reverse primers for TCR Jbeta segments was used. The CDR3 region of rearranged TCR beta genes was amplified from genomic DNA by a multiplex PCR assay. The amplified TCR beta libraries were sequenced on the Illumina HiSeq System as 87-base-pair reads. Turning to the authors' computational methods: In a later analysis, some 80 million unique TCR beta chains were counted across the 666 repertoires, and roughly 9.9 million of these chains were shared by at least two donors. To remove PCR and sequencing errors, raw reads were error-corrected and collapsed into unique sequences using a nearest-neighbor algorithm that merged closely related sequences. Alignment of CDR3 sequences to IMGT reference sequences was used to assign V, D and J gene segments. Each retained sequence needed at least a six-nucleotide match to both a V gene segment and a J gene segment. Rearrangements were classified as productive when the CDR3 lacked stop codons and remained in frame with V and J, and all other rearrangements were classified as non-productive. CDR3 was defined by IMGT convention, running from the second conserved V-encoded cysteine to the conserved J-encoded phenylalanine. In an earlier analysis of around 570 of the donors, sequences lacking an unambiguous match to a single V gene segment were excluded. In an earlier analysis of 450 to 750 of the donors, a V segment was called functional when productive rearrangements were above 56.7%, and segregating when the standard deviation between donors exceeded 5%. A statistical classification framework was built for diagnosing cytomegalovirus status from the catalog of TCR beta chain sequences. A later analysis assigned V and J genes by comparing TCR nucleotide sequences with IMGT/GENE-DB human TR gene sequences. The TCRdist pipeline was used in a later analysis to assign CDR3 sequences and most-parsimonious VDJ recombination scenarios. In a later analysis, each TCR beta chain was defined by its CDR3 amino acid sequence together with its V-gene family, and reads lacking a unique V-gene family were excluded. A later analysis removed several hundred highly shared, low-generation-probability nucleotide sequences to deal with suspected cross-contamination and a sequencing artifact. For each public chain, a later analysis derived a clonal expansion index from normalized ranks of inferred template counts within each repertoire. A later analysis computed generation probabilities with a VDJ recombination model fitted to out-of-frame rearrangements, and checked the results against IGoR. Hypergeometric tests were used in a later analysis to score TCR-TCR, TCR-HLA and TCR-CMV co-occurrence, with a repertoire-size bias correction applied to the TCR pairs. False discovery rates were estimated in a later analysis by permuting HLA or CMV assignments 20 times. In a later analysis, co-occurring TCRs were grouped using DBSCAN, and TCRdist sequence similarity was added for clustering within HLA-allele-positive subsets. For co-occurrence clustering, repertoires with fewer than 30,000 or more than 120,000 public chains were excluded, along with five repertoires with anomalous nucleotide sharing. In its TCRdb copy, this immuneACCESS table keeps in-frame sequences only and misses some clones. Where compared with another copy, unresolved V genes explain less than half of these, and the others have no known cause. That table supplies the V and J calls and clone size; D and trimming were determined from the DNA. The table for this sample lists approximately 130,000 clones; 85% of them were counted only once. The ten largest make up about 6.7% of the sample.

In total, roughly 670 healthy bone marrow donors made up the cohort. Cohort members were all nominally healthy when sampled, although unrecorded immune exposures were likely present. The donor tested CMV seropositive, placing the donor among the approximately 310 seropositive members of the cohort. Each donor provided a peripheral blood sample, and peripheral blood mononuclear cells were used for TCR beta sequencing. Genomic DNA was extracted from the blood cell samples with the Qiagen DNeasy Blood Extraction Kit. The CDR3 spans 18 residues, from the cysteine through the phenylalanine. Just the 54-base CDR3 DNA is kept, in frame starting at base 1. The CDR1 and CDR2 encoded by the germline V gene are SGHDN and FVKESK. The germline V and J ends show losses of 0 bases and 4 bases respectively, and no gene match explains 12 bases of the junction. Concerning this clone itself: It has no known antigen specificity. The record has no base qualities; no much larger clone is one base away.

Recombination linked TRBV14 to TRBJ2-7; 10 central nucleotides agree with TRBD1. The sequenced sample consisted of PBMCs. This clonotype was sampled from a woman aged 25 to 39 in good health and CMV-seropositive. In nucleotides, the sequence is TGTGCCAGCAGCCAAGAGACCCCCGGGACAGGGGTCGGATACGAGCAGTACTTC. The resulting protein is CASSQETPGTGVGYEQYF.